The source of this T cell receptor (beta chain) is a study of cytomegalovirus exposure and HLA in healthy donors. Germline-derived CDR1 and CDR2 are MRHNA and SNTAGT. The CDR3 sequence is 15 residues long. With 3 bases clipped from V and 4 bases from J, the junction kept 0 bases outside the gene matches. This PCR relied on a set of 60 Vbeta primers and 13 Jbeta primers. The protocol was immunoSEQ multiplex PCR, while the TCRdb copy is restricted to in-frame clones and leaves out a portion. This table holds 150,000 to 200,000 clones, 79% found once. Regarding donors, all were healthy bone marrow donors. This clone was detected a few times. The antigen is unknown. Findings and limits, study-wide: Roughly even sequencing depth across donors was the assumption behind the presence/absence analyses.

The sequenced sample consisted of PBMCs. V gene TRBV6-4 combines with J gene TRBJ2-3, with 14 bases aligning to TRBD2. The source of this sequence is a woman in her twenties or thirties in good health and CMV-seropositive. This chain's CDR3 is CASSEGLAGADTQYF. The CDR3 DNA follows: TGTGCCAGCAGTGAGGGACTAGCGGGAGCAGATACGCAGTATTTT.